Shown below are 4 T cell receptor beta chains from a single sample sequenced in a study of cytomegalovirus exposure and HLA in healthy donors. PCR employed 60 Vbeta and 13 Jbeta primers. The protocol was immunoSEQ multiplex PCR, while the TCRdb copy is restricted to in-frame clones and leaves out a portion. The sample has fewer than 150,000 clones, about four fifths seen once. The source material was PBMCs. Receptors were obtained from a female donor in good health and CMV-seropositive.

There are a few counts of this clone. This chain uses TRBV9 with TRBJ2-5; 13 nucleotides line up with TRBD2. Germline lookup yields CDR1 SGDLS and CDR2 YYNGEE. V dropped 7 bases and J dropped 5; count of bases not matched to a gene: 5. This CDR3 is built from 14 residues. CDR3 sequence reads: CASGGTSGEETQYF. The CDR3 DNA reads TGTGCCAGCGGAGGGACTAGCGGGGAGGAGACCCAGTACTTC.

The sample holds a few counts of this clone. This chain links TRBV7-2 with TRBJ1-3; 7 bases are shared with TRBD1. Germline V gene data show CDR1 as SGHTA and CDR2 as FQGNSA. Trimming took 1 base from V and 6 from J; bases not matched to a gene: 3. The CDR3 sequence is 14 residues long. The CDR3 loop is CASSLGQGPNTIYF. CDR3 nucleotide sequence: TGTGCCAGCAGCTTAGGACAGGGTCCAAACACCATATATTTT.

J is TRBJ1-5 and V is TRBV6-8, with D possibly TRBD1 on 5 matching bases. Germline CDR1 is MNHGY and CDR2 is SAAAGT. CDR3 length: 15 residues. V lost 5 bases and J lost 2, with 13 bases in between. CDR3 DNA: TGTGCCAGCAGTCCCCCTCCCAGGGGCAATCAGCCCCAGCATTTT. It specifies CASSPPPRGNQPQHF.

V usage is TRBV5-1 and J usage is TRBJ2-6; TRBD2 agrees at 13 bases. The germline gives CDR1 SGHRS, CDR2 YFSETQ. This CDR3 spans 18 amino acids. The J segment lost 2 bases and the V segment lost 0 bases, leaving 2 bases of the junction unmatched. The chain's CDR3 is CASSLELAGGAGANVLTF. The CDR3 DNA sequence: TGCGCCAGCAGCTTGGAACTAGCGGGGGGGGCTGGGGCCAACGTCCTGACTTTC.